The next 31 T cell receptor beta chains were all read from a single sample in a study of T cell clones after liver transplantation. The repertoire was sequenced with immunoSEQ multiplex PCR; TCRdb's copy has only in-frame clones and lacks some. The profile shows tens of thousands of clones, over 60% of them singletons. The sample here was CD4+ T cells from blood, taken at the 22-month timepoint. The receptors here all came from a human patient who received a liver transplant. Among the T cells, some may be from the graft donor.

CDR3 DNA sequence: TGTGCCAGCAGTGAGTTTGGGGGACAGGGTTGGCAGCCCCAGCATTTT. It is translated as CASSEFGGQGWQPQHF. The chain is built from TRBV2 and TRBJ1-5; 9 bases match TRBD1. With 3 bases clipped from V and 7 bases from J, the junction kept 10 bases outside the gene matches. The CDR3 covers 16 residues. Germline lookup yields CDR1 SNHLY and CDR2 FYNNEI.

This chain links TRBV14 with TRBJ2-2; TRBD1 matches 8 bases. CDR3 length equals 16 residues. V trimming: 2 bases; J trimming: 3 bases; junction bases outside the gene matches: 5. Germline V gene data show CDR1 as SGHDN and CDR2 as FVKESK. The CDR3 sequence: CASSQRTGSDTGELFF. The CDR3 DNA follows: TGTGCCAGCAGCCAACGGACAGGGTCGGACACCGGGGAGCTGTTTTTT.

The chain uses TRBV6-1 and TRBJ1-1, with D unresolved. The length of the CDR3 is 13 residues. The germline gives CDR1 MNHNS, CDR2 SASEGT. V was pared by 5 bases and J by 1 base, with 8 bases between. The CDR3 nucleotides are TGTGCCAGCAGTTTAAAAAAGAACACTGAAGCTTTCTTT. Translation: CASSLKKNTEAFF.

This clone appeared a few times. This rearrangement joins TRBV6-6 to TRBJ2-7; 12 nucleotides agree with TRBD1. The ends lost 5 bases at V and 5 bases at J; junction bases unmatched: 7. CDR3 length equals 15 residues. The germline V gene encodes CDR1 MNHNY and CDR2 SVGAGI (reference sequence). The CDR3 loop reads CASSASGTGGDEQYF. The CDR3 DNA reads TGTGCCAGCAGTGCATCTGGGACAGGGGGCGACGAGCAGTACTTC.

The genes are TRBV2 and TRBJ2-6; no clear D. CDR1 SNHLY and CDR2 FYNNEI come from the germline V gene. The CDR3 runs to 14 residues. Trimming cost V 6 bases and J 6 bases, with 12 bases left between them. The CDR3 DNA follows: TGTGCCAGCAGCCCGGTACGAACGGCCAACGTCCTGACTTTC. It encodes CASSPVRTANVLTF. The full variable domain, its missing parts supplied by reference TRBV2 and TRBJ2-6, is EPEVTQTPSHQVTQMGQEVILRCVPISNHLYFYWYRQILGQKVEFLVSFYNNEISEKSEIFDDQFSVERPDGSNFTLKIRSTKLEDSAMYFCASSPVRTANVLTFGAGSRLTVL.

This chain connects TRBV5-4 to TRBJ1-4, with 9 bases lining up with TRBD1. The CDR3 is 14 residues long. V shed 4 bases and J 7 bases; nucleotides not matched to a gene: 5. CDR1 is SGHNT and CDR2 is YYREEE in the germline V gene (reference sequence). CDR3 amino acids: CASSGGQGGEKLFF. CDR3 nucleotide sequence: TGTGCCAGCAGCGGGGGACAGGGTGGTGAAAAACTGTTTTTT.

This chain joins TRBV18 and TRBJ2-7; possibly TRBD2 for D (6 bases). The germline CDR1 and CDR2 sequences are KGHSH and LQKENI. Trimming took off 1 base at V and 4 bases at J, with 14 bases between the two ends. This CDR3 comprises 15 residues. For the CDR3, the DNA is TGTGCCAGCTCACCACTGGGGGGTGAAGGGTACGAGCAGTACTTC. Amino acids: CASSPLGGEGYEQYF.

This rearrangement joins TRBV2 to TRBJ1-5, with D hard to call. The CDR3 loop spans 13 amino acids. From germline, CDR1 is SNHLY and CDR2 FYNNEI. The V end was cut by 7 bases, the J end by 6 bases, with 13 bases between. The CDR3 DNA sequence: TGTGCCAGCACCCGAGGATTCGGTCAGCCCCAGCATTTT. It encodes CASTRGFGQPQHF.

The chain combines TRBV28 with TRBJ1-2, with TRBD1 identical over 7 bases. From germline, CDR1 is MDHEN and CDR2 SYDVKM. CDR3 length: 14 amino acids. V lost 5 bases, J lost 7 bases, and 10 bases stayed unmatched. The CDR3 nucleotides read TGTGCCAGCAGTCCCGCCCTGACAGGGATTGGCTACACCTTC. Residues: CASSPALTGIGYTF.

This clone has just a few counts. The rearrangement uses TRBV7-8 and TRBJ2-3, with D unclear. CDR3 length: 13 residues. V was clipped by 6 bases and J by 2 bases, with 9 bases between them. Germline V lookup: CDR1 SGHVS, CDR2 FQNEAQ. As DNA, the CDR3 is TGTGCCAGCAGGTTTACTAACACAGATACGCAGTATTTT. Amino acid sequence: CASRFTNTDTQYF. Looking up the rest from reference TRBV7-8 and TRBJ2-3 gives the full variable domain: GAGVSQSPRYKVAKRGQDVALRCDPISGHVSLFWYQQALGQGPEFLTYFQNEAQLDKSGLPSDRFFAERPEGSVSTLKIQRTQQEDSAVYLCASRFTNTDTQYFGPGTRLTVL.

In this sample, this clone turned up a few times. The chain's CDR3 is CASSQRTLNTEAFF. Written as DNA, the CDR3 is TGTGCCAGCAGCCAGCGGACACTGAACACTGAAGCTTTCTTT. The V and J genes are TRBV4-2 and TRBJ1-1; a weak D match, TRBD1 (5 bases). The CDR3 covers 14 residues. Per the germline V gene, CDR1 is LGHNA and CDR2 is YNFKEQ. The V end was cut by 3 bases, the J end by 0 bases, with 8 bases between.

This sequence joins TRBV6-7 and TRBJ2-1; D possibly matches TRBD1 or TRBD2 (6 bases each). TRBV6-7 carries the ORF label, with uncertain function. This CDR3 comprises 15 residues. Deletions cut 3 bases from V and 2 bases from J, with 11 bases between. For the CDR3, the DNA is TGTGCCAGCAGTTATCGGGGGCCTCCCTACAATGAGCAGTTCTTC. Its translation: CASSYRGPPYNEQFF.

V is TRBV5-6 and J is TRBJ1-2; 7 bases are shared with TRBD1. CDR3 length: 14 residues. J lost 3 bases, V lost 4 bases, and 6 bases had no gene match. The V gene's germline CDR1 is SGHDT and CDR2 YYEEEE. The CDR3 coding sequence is TGTGCCAGCAGCCGGGACAGCGGGTACTATGGCTACACCTTC. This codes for CASSRDSGYYGYTF.

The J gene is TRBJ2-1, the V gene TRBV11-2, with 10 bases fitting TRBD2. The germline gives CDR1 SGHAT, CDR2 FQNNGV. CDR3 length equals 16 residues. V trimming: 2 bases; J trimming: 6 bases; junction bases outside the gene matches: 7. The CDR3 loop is CASSLRGSGGANEQFF. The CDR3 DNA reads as TGTGCCAGCAGCTTACGGGGGAGCGGGGGGGCCAATGAGCAGTTCTTC.

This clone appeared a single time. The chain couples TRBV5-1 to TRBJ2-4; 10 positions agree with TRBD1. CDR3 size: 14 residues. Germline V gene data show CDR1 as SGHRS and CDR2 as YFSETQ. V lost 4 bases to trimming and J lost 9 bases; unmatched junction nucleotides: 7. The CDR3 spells CASSPGQGESIQYF. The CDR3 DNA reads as TGCGCCAGCAGCCCTGGACAGGGGGAGAGCATTCAGTACTTC.

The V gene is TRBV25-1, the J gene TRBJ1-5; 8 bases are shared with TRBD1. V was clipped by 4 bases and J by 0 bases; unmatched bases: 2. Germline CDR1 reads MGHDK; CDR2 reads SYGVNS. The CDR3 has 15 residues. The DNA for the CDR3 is TGTGCCAGCAGTGCGACAGGGGATAGCAATCAGCCCCAGCATTTT. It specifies CASSATGDSNQPQHF.

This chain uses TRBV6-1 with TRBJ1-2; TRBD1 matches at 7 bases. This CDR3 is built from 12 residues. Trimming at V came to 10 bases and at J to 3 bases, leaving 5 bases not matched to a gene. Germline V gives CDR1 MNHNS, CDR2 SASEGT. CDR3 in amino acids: CAITGVYYGYTF. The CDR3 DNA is TGTGCCATTACAGGGGTCTACTATGGCTACACCTTC.

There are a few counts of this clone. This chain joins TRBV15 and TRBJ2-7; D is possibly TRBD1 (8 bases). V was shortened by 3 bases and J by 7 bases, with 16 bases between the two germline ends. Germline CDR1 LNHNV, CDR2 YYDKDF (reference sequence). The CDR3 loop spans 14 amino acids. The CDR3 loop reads CATSSPDREGEQYF. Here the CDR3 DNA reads TGTGCCACCAGCAGTCCGGACAGGGAGGGGGAGCAGTACTTC. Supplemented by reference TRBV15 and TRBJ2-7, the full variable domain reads DAMVIQNPRYQVTQFGKPVTLSCSQTLNHNVMYWYQQKSSQAPKLLFHYYDKDFNNEADTPDNFQSRRPNTSFCFLDIRSPGLGDTAMYLCATSSPDREGEQYFGPGTRLTVT.

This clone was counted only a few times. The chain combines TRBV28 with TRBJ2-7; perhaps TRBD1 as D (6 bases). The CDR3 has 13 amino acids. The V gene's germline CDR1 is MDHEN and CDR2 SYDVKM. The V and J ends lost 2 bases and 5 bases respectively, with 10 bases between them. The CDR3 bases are TGTGCCAGCAGTTTAGGTAACAGGGACGAGCAGTACTTC. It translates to CASSLGNRDEQYF.

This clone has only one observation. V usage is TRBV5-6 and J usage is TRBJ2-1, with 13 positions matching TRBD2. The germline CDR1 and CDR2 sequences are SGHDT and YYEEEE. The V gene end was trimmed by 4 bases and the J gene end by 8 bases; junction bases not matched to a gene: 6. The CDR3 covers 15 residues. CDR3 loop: CASSGGLAGRDEQFF. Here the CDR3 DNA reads TGTGCCAGCAGCGGGGGACTAGCGGGGCGGGATGAGCAGTTCTTC.

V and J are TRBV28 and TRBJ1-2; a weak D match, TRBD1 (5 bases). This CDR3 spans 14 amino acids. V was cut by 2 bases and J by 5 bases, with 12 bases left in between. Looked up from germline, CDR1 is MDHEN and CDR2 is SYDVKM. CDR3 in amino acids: CASSLRGTVYGYTF. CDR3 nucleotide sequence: TGTGCCAGCAGTTTACGGGGGACGGTGTATGGCTACACCTTC.

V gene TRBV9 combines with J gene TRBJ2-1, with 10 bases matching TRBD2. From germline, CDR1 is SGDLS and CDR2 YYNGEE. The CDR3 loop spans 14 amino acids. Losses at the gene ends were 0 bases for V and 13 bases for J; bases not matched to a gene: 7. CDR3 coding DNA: TGTGCCAGCAGCGTAGAAAGCGGGGGGGCCTCTCAGTTCTTC. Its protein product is CASSVESGGASQFF.

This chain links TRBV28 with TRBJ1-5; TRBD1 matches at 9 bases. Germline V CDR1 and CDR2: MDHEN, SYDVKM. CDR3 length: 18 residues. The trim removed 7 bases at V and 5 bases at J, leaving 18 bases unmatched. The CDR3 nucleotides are TGTGCCAGCACTCCACAGGGGGCGCTTACTCAAGAGGATCAGCCCCAGCATTTT. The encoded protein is CASTPQGALTQEDQPQHF.

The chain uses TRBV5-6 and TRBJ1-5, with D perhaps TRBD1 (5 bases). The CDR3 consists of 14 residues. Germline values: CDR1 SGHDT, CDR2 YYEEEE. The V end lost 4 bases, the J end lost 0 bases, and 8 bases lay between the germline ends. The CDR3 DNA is TGTGCCAGCAGCCGACAGTATAGCAATCAGCCCCAGCATTTT. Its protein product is CASSRQYSNQPQHF.

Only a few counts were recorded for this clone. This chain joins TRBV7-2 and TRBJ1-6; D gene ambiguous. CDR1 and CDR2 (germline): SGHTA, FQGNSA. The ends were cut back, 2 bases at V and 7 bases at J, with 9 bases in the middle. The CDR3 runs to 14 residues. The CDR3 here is CASSLQQLNSPLHF. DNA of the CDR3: TGTGCCAGCAGCTTACAACAGCTAAATTCACCCCTCCACTTT.

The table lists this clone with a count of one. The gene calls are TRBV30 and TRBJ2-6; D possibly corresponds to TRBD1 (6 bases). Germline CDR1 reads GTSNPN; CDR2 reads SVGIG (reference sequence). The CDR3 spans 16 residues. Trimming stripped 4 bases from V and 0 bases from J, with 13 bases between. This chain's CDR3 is CAWTGQMSSGANVLTF. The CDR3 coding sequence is TGTGCCTGGACCGGACAGATGAGCTCTGGGGCCAACGTCCTGACTTTC.

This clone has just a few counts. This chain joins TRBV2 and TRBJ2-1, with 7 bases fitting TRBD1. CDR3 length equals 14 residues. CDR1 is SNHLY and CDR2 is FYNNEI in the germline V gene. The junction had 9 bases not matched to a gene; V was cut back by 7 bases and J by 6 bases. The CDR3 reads CASNTPQGTNEQFF. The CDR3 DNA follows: TGTGCCAGCAATACACCACAGGGGACCAATGAGCAGTTCTTC.

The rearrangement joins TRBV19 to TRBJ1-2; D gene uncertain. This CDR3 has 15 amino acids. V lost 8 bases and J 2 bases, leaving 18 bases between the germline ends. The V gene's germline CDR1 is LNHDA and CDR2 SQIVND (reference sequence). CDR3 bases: TGTGCCAGTGGAGACGAGAGGCGGGGAAACTATGGCTACACCTTC. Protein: CASGDERRGNYGYTF.

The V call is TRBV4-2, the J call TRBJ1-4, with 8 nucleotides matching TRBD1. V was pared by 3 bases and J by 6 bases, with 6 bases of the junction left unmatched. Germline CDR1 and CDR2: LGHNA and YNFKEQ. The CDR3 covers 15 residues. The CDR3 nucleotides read TGTGCCAGCAGCCAGGCCGGACAGGGAGATGAAAAACTGTTTTTT. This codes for CASSQAGQGDEKLFF.

The CDR3 sequence: CASSLIGMNTEAFF. As DNA, the CDR3 is TGTGCCAGCAGTCTAATAGGGATGAACACTGAAGCTTTCTTT. The V gene is TRBV7-8, the J gene TRBJ1-1; D unresolved. The CDR3 has 14 residues. Germline CDR1 and CDR2: SGHVS and FQNEAQ. V gave up 6 bases and J gave up 0 bases, with 11 bases separating them. Together with reference TRBV7-8 and TRBJ1-1, the CDR3 gives the full variable domain: GAGVSQSPRYKVAKRGQDVALRCDPISGHVSLFWYQQALGQGPEFLTYFQNEAQLDKSGLPSDRFFAERPEGSVSTLKIQRTQQEDSAVYLCASSLIGMNTEAFFGQGTRLTVV.

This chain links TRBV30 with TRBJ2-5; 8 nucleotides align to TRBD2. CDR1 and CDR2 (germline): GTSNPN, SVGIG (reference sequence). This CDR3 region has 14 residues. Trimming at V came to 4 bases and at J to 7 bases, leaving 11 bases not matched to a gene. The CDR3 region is CAWNSGGGPVTQYF. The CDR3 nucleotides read TGTGCCTGGAACAGCGGCGGGGGGCCGGTGACCCAGTACTTC.